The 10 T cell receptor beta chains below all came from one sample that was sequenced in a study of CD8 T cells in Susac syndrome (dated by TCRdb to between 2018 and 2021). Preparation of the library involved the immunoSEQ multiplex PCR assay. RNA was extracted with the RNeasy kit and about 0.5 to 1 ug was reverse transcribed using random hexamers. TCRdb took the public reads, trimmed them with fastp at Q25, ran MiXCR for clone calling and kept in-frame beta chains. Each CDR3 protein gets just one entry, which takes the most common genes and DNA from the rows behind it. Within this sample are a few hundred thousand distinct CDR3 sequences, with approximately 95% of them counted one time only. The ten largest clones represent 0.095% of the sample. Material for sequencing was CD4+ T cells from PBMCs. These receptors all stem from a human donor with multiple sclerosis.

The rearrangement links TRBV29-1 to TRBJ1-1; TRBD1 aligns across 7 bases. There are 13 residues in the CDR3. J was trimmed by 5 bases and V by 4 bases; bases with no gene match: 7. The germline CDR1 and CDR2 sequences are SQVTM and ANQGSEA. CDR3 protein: CSVGGGIGTEAFF. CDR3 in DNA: TGCAGCGTTGGAGGGGGCATAGGGACTGAAGCTTTCTTT.

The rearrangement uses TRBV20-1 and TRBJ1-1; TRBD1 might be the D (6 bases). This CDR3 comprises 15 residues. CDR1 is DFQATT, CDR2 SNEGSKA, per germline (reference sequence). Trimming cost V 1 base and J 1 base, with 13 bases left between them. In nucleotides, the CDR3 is TGCAGTGCTAGAGGTCAGGGGAACAGGAACACTGAAGCTTTCTTT. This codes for CSARGQGNRNTEAFF.

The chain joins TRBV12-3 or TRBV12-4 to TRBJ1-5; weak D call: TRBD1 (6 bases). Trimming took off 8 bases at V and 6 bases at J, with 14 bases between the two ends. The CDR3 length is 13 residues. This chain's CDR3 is CASWRGGGQPQHF. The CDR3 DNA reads TGTGCCAGCTGGAGGGGGGGCGGTCAGCCCCAGCATTTT.

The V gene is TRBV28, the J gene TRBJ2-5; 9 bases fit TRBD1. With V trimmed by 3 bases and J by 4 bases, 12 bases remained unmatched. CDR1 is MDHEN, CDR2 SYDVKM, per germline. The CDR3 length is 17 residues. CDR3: CASSLVEGQGAIETQYF. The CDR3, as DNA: TGTGCCAGCAGTTTGGTTGAGGGACAGGGAGCGATAGAGACCCAGTACTTC. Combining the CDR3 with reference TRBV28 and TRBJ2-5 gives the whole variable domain DVKVTQSSRYLVKRTGEKVFLECVQDMDHENMFWYRQDPGLGLRLIYFSYDVKMKEKGDIPEGYSVSREKKERFSLILESASTNQTSMYLCASSLVEGQGAIETQYFGPGTRLLVL.

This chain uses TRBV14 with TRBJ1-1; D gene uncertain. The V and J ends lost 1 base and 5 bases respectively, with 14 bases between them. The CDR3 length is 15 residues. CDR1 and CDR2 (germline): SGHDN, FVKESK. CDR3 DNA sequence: TGTGCCAGCAGCCAAGTTAGTGGTGCCGGGACTGAAGCTTTCTTT. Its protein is CASSQVSGAGTEAFF.

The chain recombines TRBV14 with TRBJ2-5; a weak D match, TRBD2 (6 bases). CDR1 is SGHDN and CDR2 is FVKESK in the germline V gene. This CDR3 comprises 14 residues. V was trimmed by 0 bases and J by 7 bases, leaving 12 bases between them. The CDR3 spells CASSQDQSGRTQYF. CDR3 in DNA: TGTGCCAGCAGCCAAGATCAGTCCGGGAGGACCCAGTACTTC.

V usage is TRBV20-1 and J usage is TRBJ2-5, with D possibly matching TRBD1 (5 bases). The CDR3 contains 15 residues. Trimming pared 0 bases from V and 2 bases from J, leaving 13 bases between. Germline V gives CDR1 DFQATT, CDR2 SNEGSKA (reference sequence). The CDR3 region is CSARDLKKGQETQYF. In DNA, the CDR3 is TGCAGTGCTAGAGATCTGAAGAAGGGGCAAGAGACCCAGTACTTC.

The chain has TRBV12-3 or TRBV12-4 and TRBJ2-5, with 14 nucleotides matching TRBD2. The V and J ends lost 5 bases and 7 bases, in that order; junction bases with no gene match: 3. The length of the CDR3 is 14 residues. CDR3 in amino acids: CASSIGLAGGTQYF. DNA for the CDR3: TGTGCCAGCAGTATCGGACTAGCGGGAGGGACCCAGTACTTC.

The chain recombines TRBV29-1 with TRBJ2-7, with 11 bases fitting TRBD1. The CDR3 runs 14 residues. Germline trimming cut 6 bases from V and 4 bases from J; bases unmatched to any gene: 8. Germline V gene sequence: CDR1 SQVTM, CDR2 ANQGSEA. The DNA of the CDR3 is TGCAGCGTCGATAGAGGGACAGGGGGATACGAGCAGTACTTC. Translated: CSVDRGTGGYEQYF.

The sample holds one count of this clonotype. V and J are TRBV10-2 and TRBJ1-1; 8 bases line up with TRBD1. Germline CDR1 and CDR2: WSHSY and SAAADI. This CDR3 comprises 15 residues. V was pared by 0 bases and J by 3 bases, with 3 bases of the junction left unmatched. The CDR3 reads CASSESQGAYTEAFF. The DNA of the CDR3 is TGCGCCAGCAGTGAGTCCCAGGGGGCGTACACTGAAGCTTTCTTT.